This passage covers 16 T cell receptor beta chains from one sample sequenced in a study of OX40 agonist ivuxolimab in advanced cancers. Sequencing used immunoSEQ multiplex PCR; TCRdb keeps in-frame clones, though not all of them. This table holds some 87,000 clones, about 88% found once. Source: CD4+ or CD8+ T cells sorted from blood, taken in a trial of the OX40 agonist ivuxolimab. The receptors stem from an adult with an advanced solid tumor such as melanoma, head and neck, liver or kidney cancer.

This chain connects TRBV19 to TRBJ1-5, with unresolved D. The CDR3 is 14 residues long. The germline V gene encodes CDR1 LNHDA and CDR2 SQIVND (reference sequence). Trimming removed 7 bases from V and 0 bases from J, with 10 bases in between. This chain's CDR3 is CASNPTISNQPQHF. CDR3 nucleotides: TGTGCCAGTAACCCGACAATTAGCAATCAGCCCCAGCATTTT.

This chain joins TRBV27 and TRBJ1-6, with TRBD1 matching 12 bases. The trim removed 3 bases at V and 7 bases at J, leaving 13 bases unmatched. The CDR3 spans 19 residues. Germline values: CDR1 MNHEY, CDR2 SMNVEV (reference sequence). In DNA, the CDR3 is TGTGCCAGCAGTTTCTCGTCCGGGACAGGGGGCGGTCTGAATTCACCCCTCCACTTT. It specifies CASSFSSGTGGGLNSPLHF.

This clone was detected only a few times. At one boundary the junction diverges from the germline segment, which might be a read error. J is TRBJ2-7 and V is TRBV14, with a weak D call TRBD1 (6 bases). Germline V gene lookup returns CDR1 SGHDN and CDR2 FVKESK. CDR3 length: 12 amino acids. The CDR3 DNA sequence: TGTGCCAGCAGCCAAGAGCAAGGGGGAGAGGTTTTC. Protein product: CASSQEQGGEVF. The full variable domain, in which reference TRBV14 and TRBJ2-7 provide the parts outside the CDR3, is EAGVTQFPSHSVIEKGQTVTLRCDPISGHDNLYWYRRVMGKEIKFLLHFVKESKQDESGMPNNRFLAERTGGTYSTLKVQPAELEDSGVYFCASSQEQGGEVFGPGTRLTVT.

This chain links TRBV5-1 with TRBJ1-2; D gene unclear. This CDR3 has 15 amino acids. Germline V gene lookup returns CDR1 SGHRS and CDR2 YFSETQ. V was clipped by 2 bases and J by 4 bases, with 15 bases between them. CDR3 residues: CASSLGGPQSYGYTF. The CDR3 coding sequence is TGCGCCAGCAGCTTAGGAGGGCCCCAATCCTATGGCTACACCTTC.

This clone has just one count. The rearrangement links TRBV4-1 to TRBJ1-3; D is undetermined. CDR3 size: 15 residues. CDR1 and CDR2 from the germline V gene are MGHRA and YSYEKL. V was clipped by 6 bases and J by 0 bases, with 12 bases between them. The CDR3 nucleotides read TGCGCCAGCAGAAACCCGACGGTCTCTGGAAACACCATATATTTT. Protein product: CASRNPTVSGNTIYF.

This clone was seen a few times. The chain joins TRBV6-1 to TRBJ2-7; possibly TRBD1 for D (5 bases). The V end lost 6 bases, the J end lost 2 bases, and 14 bases lay between the germline ends. The germline gives CDR1 MNHNS, CDR2 SASEGT. The CDR3 has 14 residues. The CDR3 coding sequence is TGTGCCAGCAGGACCACAGGTTATACCTACGAGCAGTACTTC. Its protein product is CASRTTGYTYEQYF.

V and J are TRBV5-1 and TRBJ2-5; possible D gene TRBD2, 5 bases. The ends were cut back, 4 bases at V and 5 bases at J, with 18 bases in the middle. From germline, CDR1 is SGHRS and CDR2 YFSETQ. This CDR3 has 15 amino acids. The CDR3 here is CASSGGPLTGETQYF. For the CDR3, the DNA is TGCGCCAGCAGCGGTGGACCTCTGACGGGGGAGACCCAGTACTTC.

The chain combines TRBV6-5 with TRBJ2-5; D is possibly TRBD2 (5 bases). Trimming stripped 4 bases from V and 7 bases from J, with 13 bases between. The CDR3 runs to 13 residues. The germline gives CDR1 MNHEY, CDR2 SVGAGI. CDR3 sequence (DNA): TGTGCCAGCAGTTCCCTAGCCCGAGGGACCCAGTACTTC. Its protein product is CASSSLARGTQYF.

This chain uses TRBV11-2 with TRBJ2-2, with 13 nucleotides matching TRBD2. Germline V lookup: CDR1 SGHAT, CDR2 FQNNGV. Trimming removed 5 bases from V and 5 bases from J; junction bases left unmatched: 5. The CDR3 is 16 amino acids. The CDR3 DNA sequence: TGTGCCAGCAGCCACGGACTAGCGGGAGTAACCGGGGAGCTGTTTTTT. Amino acids: CASSHGLAGVTGELFF.

The rearrangement links TRBV30 to TRBJ2-7; TRBD2 might be the D (5 bases). V lost 2 bases and J lost 0, with 11 bases in between. The CDR3 totals 14 residues. The germline V gene has CDR1 GTSNPN and CDR2 SVGIG (reference sequence). The CDR3 protein is CAWSKGGPSYEQYF. CDR3 sequence (DNA): TGTGCCTGGAGTAAAGGCGGGCCCTCCTACGAGCAGTACTTC.

This clone was counted a single time. This chain connects TRBV10-1 to TRBJ2-1; 8 positions agree with TRBD2. CDR1 WNHNN and CDR2 SYGVQD come from the germline V gene (reference sequence). Trimming at V came to 10 bases and at J to 9 bases, leaving 11 bases not matched to a gene. The CDR3 spans 13 residues. This chain's CDR3 is CATGGAAIGEQFF. The CDR3 nucleotides read TGCGCCACCGGGGGGGCCGCAATCGGTGAGCAGTTCTTC.

CDR3 protein: CASTQGEGNTIYF. The CDR3 DNA follows: TGTGCCAGCACACAGGGGGAGGGAAACACCATATATTTT. The chain combines TRBV25-1 with TRBJ1-3; 8 bases align to TRBD1. The CDR3 covers 13 residues. Germline CDR1 reads MGHDK; CDR2 reads SYGVNS. The ends lost 7 bases at V and 4 bases at J; junction bases unmatched: 3.

The chain recombines TRBV7-8 with TRBJ2-1; the match to TRBD1 covers 7 bases. Germline CDR1 and CDR2: SGHVS and FQNEAQ. The CDR3 is made up of 14 amino acids. J gave up 0 bases and V 6 bases, and 2 bases lay outside the gene matches. The CDR3 bases are TGTGCCAGCAGAGGGGGCAGCTCCTACAATGAGCAGTTCTTC. Translated, it gives CASRGGSSYNEQFF.

This clone was observed a handful of times. This sequence joins TRBV19 and TRBJ1-6; 7 bases match TRBD1. Trimming cost V 7 bases and J 7 bases; bases outside gene matches: 13. Germline-derived CDR1 and CDR2 are LNHDA and SQIVND (reference sequence). CDR3 length: 16 amino acids. CDR3 sequence: CASNPRQGTKNSPLHF. As DNA, the CDR3 is TGTGCCAGTAACCCCCGACAGGGTACGAAGAATTCACCCCTCCACTTT.

V and J are TRBV30 and TRBJ2-3, with D tentatively TRBD1 or TRBD2 (5 bases each). Per the germline V gene, CDR1 is GTSNPN and CDR2 is SVGIG (reference sequence). The V gene lost 3 bases and the J gene lost 5 bases, with 12 bases spanning the gap. The CDR3 extends over 13 amino acids. CDR3 sequence reads: CAWSRDGLDTQYF. The CDR3 bases are TGTGCCTGGAGCCGGGACGGTTTAGATACGCAGTATTTT. The complete variable domain, with remaining parts taken from reference TRBV30 and TRBJ2-3, reads SQTIHQWPATLVQPVGSPLSLECTVEGTSNPNLYWYRQAAGRGLQLLFYSVGIGQISSEVPQNLSASRPQDRQFILSSKKLLLSDSGFYLCAWSRDGLDTQYFGPGTRLTVL.

The chain links TRBV11-2 to TRBJ2-6; no clear D gene. With 5 bases removed from V and 0 bases from J, the gap between germline ends came to 2 bases. CDR3 length equals 13 residues. In germline, CDR1 is SGHAT, CDR2 FQNNGV. The DNA for the CDR3 is TGTGCCAGCAGCATCTCTGGGGCCAACGTCCTGACTTTC. Its translation is CASSISGANVLTF. The full variable domain, rest sourced from reference TRBV11-2 and TRBJ2-6, is EAGVAQSPRYKIIEKRQSVAFWCNPISGHATLYWYQQILGQGPKLLIQFQNNGVVDDSQLPKDRFSAERLKGVDSTLKIQPAKLEDSAVYLCASSISGANVLTFGAGSRLTVL.